Below, 10 T cell receptor beta chains from the same sample are listed, as sequenced in a study of early T cells in non-severe SARS-CoV-2 infection. TCRdb called the 5' RACE reads again in MiXCR, with one record for every CDR3 protein. The repertoire consists of about 77,000 distinct CDR3 sequences, with over 8.5% occurring once and the leading ten covering approximately 4.8%. The specimen sequenced was whole blood. These receptors were obtained from an adult who was a healthcare worker with PCR-confirmed SARS-CoV-2 infection or an uninfected control (not recorded which).

V and J are TRBV7-2 and TRBJ2-5; tentatively, D is TRBD1 (6 bases). V dropped 1 base and J dropped 2 bases, with 8 bases sitting between them. This CDR3 spans 14 amino acids. In germline, CDR1 is SGHTA, CDR2 FQGNSA. The CDR3 coding sequence is TGTGCCAGCAGCTTAGTCGGGACACAAGAGACCCAGTACTTC. Protein sequence: CASSLVGTQETQYF.

A remark on this clonotype: Without the conserved terminal phenylalanine or tryptophan, this CDR3 likely stems from a read error. The CDR3 DNA sequence: TGTGCCAGCAGTGGGACAGGGGTACCCTACGAGCAGTACTAC. Translated: CASSGTGVPYEQYY. The chain uses TRBV12-3 or TRBV12-4 and TRBJ2-7, with 10 positions matching TRBD1. The CDR3 extends over 14 amino acids. V lost 5 bases and J lost 2; bases outside the gene matches: 3.

The J gene is TRBJ2-2, the V gene TRBV6-5; D is ambiguous. Germline CDR1 MNHEY, CDR2 SVGAGI. This CDR3 has 13 amino acids. V gave up 6 bases and J gave up 3 bases, with 8 bases separating them. In nucleotides, the CDR3 is TGTGCCAGCAGCCGTGACCACACCGGGGAGCTGTTTTTT. Residues: CASSRDHTGELFF.

Concerning this clonotype itself: A single base separates this from a much larger clone, so it may be a read error. The chain employs TRBV7-8 and TRBJ2-3, with 10 positions matching TRBD1. Germline values: CDR1 SGHVS, CDR2 FQNEAQ. CDR3 length equals 15 residues. The CDR3 sequence: CTSSPRDRGFDTQYF. The CDR3 nucleotides read TGTACCAGCAGCCCCCGGGACAGGGGTTTTGATACGCAGTATTTT.

This clonotype was detected only a few times. The V call is TRBV28, the J call TRBJ2-7; TRBD1 agrees at 8 bases. Germline values: CDR1 MDHEN, CDR2 SYDVKM. Trimming cost V 6 bases and J 0 bases; bases outside gene matches: 4. The CDR3 runs 14 residues. CDR3 sequence: CASSRTGLSYEQYF. The CDR3 coding sequence is TGTGCCAGCAGCCGGACAGGGCTCTCCTACGAGCAGTACTTC. Variable domain in full (rest from reference TRBV28 and TRBJ2-7): DVKVTQSSRYLVKRTGEKVFLECVQDMDHENMFWYRQDPGLGLRLIYFSYDVKMKEKGDIPEGYSVSREKKERFSLILESASTNQTSMYLCASSRTGLSYEQYFGPGTRLTVT.

The table lists this clonotype with many counts. The chain recombines TRBV20-1 with TRBJ2-3; tentative D call: TRBD2 (5 bases). CDR3 length equals 11 residues. Trimming removed 8 bases from V and 7 bases from J, with 13 bases in between. From germline, CDR1 is DFQATT and CDR2 SNEGSKA (reference sequence). CDR3 nucleotide sequence: TGCAGTCTTCGAAGCGGATATACGCAGTATTTT. This gives the protein CSLRSGYTQYF.

By share, this clonotype counts as medium-sized. V and J are TRBV28 and TRBJ1-2, with D hard to call. Deletions cut 1 base from V and 3 bases from J, with 15 bases between. CDR3 size: 16 residues. Germline CDR1 MDHEN, CDR2 SYDVKM. CDR3 sequence reads: CASSLSGSLGYYGYTF. The DNA for the CDR3 is TGTGCCAGCAGTTTATCCGGCTCCCTGGGGTACTATGGCTACACCTTC.

The chain couples TRBV27 to TRBJ1-1; possibly TRBD1 for D (5 bases). This CDR3 has 15 residues. V was trimmed by 3 bases and J by 4 bases, leaving 15 bases between them. Germline V lookup: CDR1 MNHEY, CDR2 SMNVEV (reference sequence). CDR3 region: CASSFTRVPLTEAFF. DNA of the CDR3: TGTGCCAGCAGTTTCACCAGGGTCCCACTCACTGAAGCTTTCTTT.

This chain connects TRBV3-1 to TRBJ2-1; 7 bases line up with TRBD2. The CDR3 covers 18 residues. The V and J ends lost 1 base and 9 bases, in that order; junction bases with no gene match: 18. The germline gives CDR1 LGHDT, CDR2 YNNKEL (reference sequence). CDR3 coding DNA: TGTGCCAGCAGCCAAGTCGTGAGACTAGCTGGGGTGTTCGGTGAGCAGTTCTTC. This encodes CASSQVVRLAGVFGEQFF.

The rearrangement uses TRBV18 and TRBJ2-3; D is ambiguous. The CDR3 covers 14 residues. CDR1 and CDR2 (germline): KGHSH, LQKENI. The V and J ends lost 1 base and 4 bases respectively, with 9 bases between them. The CDR3 DNA reads TGTGCCAGCTCACCACGACCGGATGCAGATACGCAGTATTTT. Its protein is CASSPRPDADTQYF. The variable domain in full, completed from reference TRBV18 and TRBJ2-3, reads NAGVMQNPRHLVRRRGQEARLRCSPMKGHSHVYWYRQLPEEGLKFMVYLQKENIIDESGMPKERFSAEFPKEGPSILRIQQVVRGDSAAYFCASSPRPDADTQYFGPGTRLTVL.